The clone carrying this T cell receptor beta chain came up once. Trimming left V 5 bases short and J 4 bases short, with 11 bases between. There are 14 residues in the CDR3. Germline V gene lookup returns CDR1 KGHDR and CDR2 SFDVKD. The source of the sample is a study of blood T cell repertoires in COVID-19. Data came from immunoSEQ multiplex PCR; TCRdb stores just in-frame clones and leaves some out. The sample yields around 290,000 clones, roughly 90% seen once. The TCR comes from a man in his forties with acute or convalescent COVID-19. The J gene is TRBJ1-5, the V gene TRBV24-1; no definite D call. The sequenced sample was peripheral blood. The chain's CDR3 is CATSALGANQPQHF. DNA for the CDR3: TGTGCCACCAGTGCCCTGGGAGCTAATCAGCCCCAGCATTTT.